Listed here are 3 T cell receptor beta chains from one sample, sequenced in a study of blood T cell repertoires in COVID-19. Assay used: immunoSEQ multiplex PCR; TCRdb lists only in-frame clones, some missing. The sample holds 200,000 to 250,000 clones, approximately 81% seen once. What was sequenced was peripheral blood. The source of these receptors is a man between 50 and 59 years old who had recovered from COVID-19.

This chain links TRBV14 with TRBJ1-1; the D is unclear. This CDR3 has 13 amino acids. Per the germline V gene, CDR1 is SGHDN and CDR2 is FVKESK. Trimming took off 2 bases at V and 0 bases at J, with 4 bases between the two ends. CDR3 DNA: TGTGCCAGCAGCCAACGGGTGAACACTGAAGCTTTCTTT. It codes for CASSQRVNTEAFF.

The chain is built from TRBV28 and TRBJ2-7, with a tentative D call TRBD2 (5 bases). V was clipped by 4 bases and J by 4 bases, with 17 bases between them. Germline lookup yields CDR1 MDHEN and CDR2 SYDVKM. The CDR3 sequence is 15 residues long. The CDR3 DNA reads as TGTGCCAGCAGTTCCCCGGGATCTAATATTTACGAGCAGTACTTC. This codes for CASSSPGSNIYEQYF.

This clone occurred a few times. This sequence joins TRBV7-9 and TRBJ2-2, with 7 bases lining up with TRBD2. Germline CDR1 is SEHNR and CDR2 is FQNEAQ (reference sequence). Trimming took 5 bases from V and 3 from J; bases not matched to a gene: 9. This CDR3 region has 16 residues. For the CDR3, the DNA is TGTGCCAGCAGCCCCGGGCTAGCGGCCTACACCGGGGAGCTGTTTTTT. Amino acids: CASSPGLAAYTGELFF.